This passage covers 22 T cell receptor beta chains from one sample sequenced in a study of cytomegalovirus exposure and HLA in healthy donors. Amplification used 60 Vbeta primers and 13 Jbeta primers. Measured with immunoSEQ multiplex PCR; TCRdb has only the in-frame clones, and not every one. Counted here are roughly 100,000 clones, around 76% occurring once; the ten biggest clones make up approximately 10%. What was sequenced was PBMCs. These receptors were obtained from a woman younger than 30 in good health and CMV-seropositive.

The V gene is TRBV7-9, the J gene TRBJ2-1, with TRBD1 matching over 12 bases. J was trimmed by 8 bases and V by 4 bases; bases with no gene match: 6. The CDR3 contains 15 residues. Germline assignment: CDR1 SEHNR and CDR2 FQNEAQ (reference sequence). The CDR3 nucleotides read TGTGCCAGCAGCTCCCGGGACAGGGGGCAAGATGAGCAGTTCTTC. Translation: CASSSRDRGQDEQFF.

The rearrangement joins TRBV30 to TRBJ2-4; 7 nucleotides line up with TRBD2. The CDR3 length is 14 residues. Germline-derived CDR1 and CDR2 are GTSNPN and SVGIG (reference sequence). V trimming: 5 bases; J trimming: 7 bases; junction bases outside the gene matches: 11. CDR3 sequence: CAWAGAGRSNIQYF. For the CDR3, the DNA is TGTGCCTGGGCGGGAGCGGGTAGATCGAACATTCAGTACTTC.

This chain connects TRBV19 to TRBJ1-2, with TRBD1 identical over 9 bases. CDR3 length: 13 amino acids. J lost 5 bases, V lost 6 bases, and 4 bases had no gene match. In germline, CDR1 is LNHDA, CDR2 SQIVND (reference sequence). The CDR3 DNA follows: TGTGCCAGTAGACAGGGGGCAAGATATGGCTACACCTTC. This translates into CASRQGARYGYTF. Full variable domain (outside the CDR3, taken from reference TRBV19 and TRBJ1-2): DGGITQSPKYLFRKEGQNVTLSCEQNLNHDAMYWYRQDPGQGLRLIYYSQIVNDFQKGDIAEGYSVSREKKESFPLTVTSAQKNPTAFYLCASRQGARYGYTFGSGTRLTVV.

The CDR3 here is CASMTGGSLNYGYTF. In DNA, the CDR3 is TGTGCCAGCATGACAGGGGGATCTCTTAACTATGGCTACACCTTC. J is TRBJ1-2 and V is TRBV2, with 9 bases fitting TRBD1. The CDR3 length is 15 residues. Looked up from germline, CDR1 is SNHLY and CDR2 is FYNNEI. V lost 7 bases and J lost 1; bases outside the gene matches: 7.

The CDR3 protein is CASSIALAGADEQFF. CDR3 coding DNA: TGTGCCAGTAGTATAGCCCTAGCGGGAGCGGATGAGCAGTTCTTC. J is TRBJ2-1 and V is TRBV19; 10 bases are shared with TRBD2. V trimming: 1 base; J trimming: 8 bases; junction bases outside the gene matches: 5. The CDR3 sequence is 15 residues long. Germline values: CDR1 LNHDA, CDR2 SQIVND (reference sequence). Combining the CDR3 with reference TRBV19 and TRBJ2-1 gives the whole variable domain DGGITQSPKYLFRKEGQNVTLSCEQNLNHDAMYWYRQDPGQGLRLIYYSQIVNDFQKGDIAEGYSVSREKKESFPLTVTSAQKNPTAFYLCASSIALAGADEQFFGPGTRLTVL.

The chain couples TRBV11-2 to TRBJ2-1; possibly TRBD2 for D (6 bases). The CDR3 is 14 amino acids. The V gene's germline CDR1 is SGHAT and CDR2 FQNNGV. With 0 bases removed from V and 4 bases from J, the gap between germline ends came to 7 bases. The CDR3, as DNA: TGTGCCAGCAGCTTAGAGGGGGGATACAATGAGCAGTTCTTC. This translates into CASSLEGGYNEQFF.

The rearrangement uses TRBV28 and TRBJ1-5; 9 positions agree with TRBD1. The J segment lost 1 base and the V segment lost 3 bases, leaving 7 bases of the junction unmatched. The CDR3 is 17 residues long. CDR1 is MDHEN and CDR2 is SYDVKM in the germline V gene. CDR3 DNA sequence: TGTGCCAGCAGTTTCTGGGACAGGGCTGGGAGCAATCAGCCCCAGCATTTT. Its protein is CASSFWDRAGSNQPQHF.

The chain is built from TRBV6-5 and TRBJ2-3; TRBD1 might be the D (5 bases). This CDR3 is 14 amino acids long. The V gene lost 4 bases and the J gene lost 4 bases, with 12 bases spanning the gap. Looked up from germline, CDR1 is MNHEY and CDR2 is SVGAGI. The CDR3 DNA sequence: TGTGCCAGCAGTTTGGGGCGTCGAGCAGATACGCAGTATTTT. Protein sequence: CASSLGRRADTQYF.

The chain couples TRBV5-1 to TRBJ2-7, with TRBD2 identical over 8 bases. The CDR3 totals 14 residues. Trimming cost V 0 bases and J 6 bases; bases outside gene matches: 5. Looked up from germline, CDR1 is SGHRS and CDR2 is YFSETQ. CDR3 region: CASSLVLGGGEQYF. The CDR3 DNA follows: TGCGCCAGCAGCTTGGTCCTCGGGGGGGGCGAGCAGTACTTC. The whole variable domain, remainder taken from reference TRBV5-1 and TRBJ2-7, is KAGVTQTPRYLIKTRGQQVTLSCSPISGHRSVSWYQQTPGQGLQFLFEYFSETQRNKGNFPGRFSGRQFSNSRSEMNVSTLELGDSALYLCASSLVLGGGEQYFGPGTRLTVT.

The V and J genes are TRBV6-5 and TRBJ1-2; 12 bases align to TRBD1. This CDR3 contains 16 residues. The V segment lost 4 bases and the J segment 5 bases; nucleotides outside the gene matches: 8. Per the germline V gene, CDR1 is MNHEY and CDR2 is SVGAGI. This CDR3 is CASSSVGQGAGYGYTF. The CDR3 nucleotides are TGTGCCAGCAGTTCTGTGGGACAGGGGGCCGGTTATGGCTACACCTTC.

The CDR3 coding sequence is TGTGCCTCCTCAGGGGGGCGGAGACCCGGGAATGAGCAGTTCTTC. It encodes CASSGGRRPGNEQFF. The J gene is TRBJ2-1, the V gene TRBV7-8, with D tentatively TRBD1 (7 bases). The V gene's germline CDR1 is SGHVS and CDR2 FQNEAQ. The CDR3 consists of 15 residues. V was trimmed by 11 bases and J by 7 bases, leaving 24 bases between them.

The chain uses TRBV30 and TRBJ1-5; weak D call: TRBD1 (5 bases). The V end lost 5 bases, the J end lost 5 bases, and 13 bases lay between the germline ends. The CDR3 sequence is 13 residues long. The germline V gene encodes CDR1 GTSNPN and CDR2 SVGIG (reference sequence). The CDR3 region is CAWGAGMDQPQHF. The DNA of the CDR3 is TGTGCCTGGGGCGCAGGGATGGATCAGCCCCAGCATTTT.

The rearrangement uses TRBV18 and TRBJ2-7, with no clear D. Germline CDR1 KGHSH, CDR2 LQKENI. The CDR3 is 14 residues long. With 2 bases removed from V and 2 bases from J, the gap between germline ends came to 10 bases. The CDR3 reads CASSPEADPYEQYF. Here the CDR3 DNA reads TGTGCCAGCTCACCAGAGGCAGACCCCTACGAGCAGTACTTC.

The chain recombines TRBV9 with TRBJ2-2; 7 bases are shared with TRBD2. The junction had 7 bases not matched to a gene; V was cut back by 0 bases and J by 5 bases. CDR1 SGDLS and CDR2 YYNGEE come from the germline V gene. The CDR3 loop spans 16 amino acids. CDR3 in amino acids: CASSVAVLAETGELFF. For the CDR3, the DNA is TGTGCCAGCAGCGTAGCAGTCCTAGCGGAGACCGGGGAGCTGTTTTTT. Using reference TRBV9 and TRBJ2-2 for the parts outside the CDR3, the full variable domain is DSGVTQTPKHLITATGQRVTLRCSPRSGDLSVYWYQQSLDQGLQFLIQYYNGEERAKGNILERFSAQQFPDLHSELNLSSLELGDSALYFCASSVAVLAETGELFFGEGSRLTVL.

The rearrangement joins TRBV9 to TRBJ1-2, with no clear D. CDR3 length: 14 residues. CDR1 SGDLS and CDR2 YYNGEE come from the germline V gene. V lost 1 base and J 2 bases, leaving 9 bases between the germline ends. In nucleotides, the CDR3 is TGTGCCAGCAGCGTACCAGGCAGAAACTATGGCTACACCTTC. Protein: CASSVPGRNYGYTF.

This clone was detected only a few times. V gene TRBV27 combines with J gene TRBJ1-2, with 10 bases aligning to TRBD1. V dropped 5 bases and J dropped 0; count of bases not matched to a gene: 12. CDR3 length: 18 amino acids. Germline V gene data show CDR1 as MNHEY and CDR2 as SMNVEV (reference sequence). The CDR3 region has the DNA TGTGCCAGCAGTCGGGGACAGGGGCTGGAGTATACTAACTATGGCTACACCTTC. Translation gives CASSRGQGLEYTNYGYTF.

The CDR3 spells CASSSLSTGEGGYTF. The CDR3 bases are TGCGCCAGCAGCTCCCTATCGACAGGGGAAGGGGGCTACACCTTC. This chain uses TRBV5-1 with TRBJ1-2; 8 bases are a match to TRBD1. The CDR3 is 15 amino acids. V trimming: 3 bases; J trimming: 8 bases; junction bases outside the gene matches: 12. CDR1 and CDR2 (germline): SGHRS, YFSETQ.

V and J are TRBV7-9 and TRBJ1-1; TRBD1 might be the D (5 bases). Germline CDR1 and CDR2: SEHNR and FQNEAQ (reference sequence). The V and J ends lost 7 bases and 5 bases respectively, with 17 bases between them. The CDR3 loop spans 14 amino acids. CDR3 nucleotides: TGTGCCAGCACCTTCGGCCAGGGTAGTACTGAAGCTTTCTTT. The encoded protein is CASTFGQGSTEAFF.

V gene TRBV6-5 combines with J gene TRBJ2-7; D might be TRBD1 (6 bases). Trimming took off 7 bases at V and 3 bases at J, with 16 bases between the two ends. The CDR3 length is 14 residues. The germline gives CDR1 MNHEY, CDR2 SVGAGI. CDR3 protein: CASNSGDTFYEQYF. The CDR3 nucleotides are TGTGCCAGCAATTCAGGGGACACCTTCTACGAGCAGTACTTC.

CDR3 coding DNA: TGTGCCAGTAGTATGCCCAGGGGGCGAAACACCGGGGAGCTGTTTTTT. Translated, it gives CASSMPRGRNTGELFF. The V gene is TRBV19, the J gene TRBJ2-2; 8 bases are shared with TRBD1. V was pared by 3 bases and J by 2 bases, with 5 bases of the junction left unmatched. The CDR3 runs to 16 residues. In germline, CDR1 is LNHDA, CDR2 SQIVND (reference sequence).

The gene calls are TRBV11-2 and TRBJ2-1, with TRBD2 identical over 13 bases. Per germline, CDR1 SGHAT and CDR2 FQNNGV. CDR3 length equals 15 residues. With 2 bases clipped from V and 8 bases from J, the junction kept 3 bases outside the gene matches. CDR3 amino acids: CASSLTSGGAYEQFF. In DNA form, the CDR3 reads TGTGCCAGCAGCTTAACTAGCGGGGGGGCCTATGAGCAGTTCTTC.

The CDR3, as DNA: TGTGCCAGCAGCGATGCTATAGATACGCAGTATTTT. It translates to CASSDAIDTQYF. This chain joins TRBV9 and TRBJ2-3; D remains unclear. CDR1 and CDR2 (germline): SGDLS, YYNGEE. Trimming left V 3 bases short and J 5 bases short, with 7 bases between. The CDR3 consists of 12 residues. The entire variable domain, with the rest obtained from reference TRBV9 and TRBJ2-3, is as follows: DSGVTQTPKHLITATGQRVTLRCSPRSGDLSVYWYQQSLDQGLQFLIQYYNGEERAKGNILERFSAQQFPDLHSELNLSSLELGDSALYFCASSDAIDTQYFGPGTRLTVL.